The present T cell receptor (beta chain) was sequenced within a study of cytomegalovirus exposure and HLA in healthy donors. Study conclusions and caveats: TCR sequences were mostly rare, though some public TCRs occurred in many donors. A cluster of highly shared sequence variants was likely a sequencing artifact. TCR association rates varied by HLA locus in a later analysis, with DRB1 highest and HLA-C lowest. V segments that were indistinguishable, TRBV6-2 and TRBV6-3 among them, were omitted from analysis.

PCR used 60 Vbeta primers and 13 Jbeta primers. Assay used: immunoSEQ multiplex PCR; TCRdb lists only in-frame clones, some missing. The sample has some 250,000 clones; about 80% are singletons. Remarks on this clone: What it binds is not known.

CDR1 is SGHVS and CDR2 is FNYEAQ in the germline V gene. V shed 2 bases and J shed 2 bases, with 15 bases lying between them. The CDR3 has 16 residues. Sequenced input: PBMCs. The origin of this receptor is a woman aged 40 to 49 in good health and CMV-seropositive. This chain connects TRBV7-6 to TRBJ2-5, with D maybe TRBD2 (6 bases). CDR3 residues: CASSLPRGRFQETQYF. The CDR3 nucleotides read TGTGCCAGCAGCTTACCGCGGGGCAGGTTTCAAGAGACCCAGTACTTC.